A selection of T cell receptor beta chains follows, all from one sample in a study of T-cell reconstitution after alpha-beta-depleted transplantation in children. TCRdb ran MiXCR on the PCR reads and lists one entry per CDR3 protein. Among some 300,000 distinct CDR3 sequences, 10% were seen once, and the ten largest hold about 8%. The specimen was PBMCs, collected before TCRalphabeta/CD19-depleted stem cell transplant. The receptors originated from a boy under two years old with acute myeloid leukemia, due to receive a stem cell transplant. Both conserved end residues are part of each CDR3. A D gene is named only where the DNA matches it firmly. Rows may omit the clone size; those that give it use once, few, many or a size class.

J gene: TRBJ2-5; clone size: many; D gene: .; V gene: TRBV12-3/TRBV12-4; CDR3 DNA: TGTGCCAGCAGTTCCTACAGGGAGACCCAGTACTTC; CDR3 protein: CASSSYRETQYF
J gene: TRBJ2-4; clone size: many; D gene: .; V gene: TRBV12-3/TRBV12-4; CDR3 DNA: TGTGCCAGCAGTTTACGGGTCGCGGGGATGGCCAAAAACATTCAGTACTTC; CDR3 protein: CASSLRVAGMAKNIQYF
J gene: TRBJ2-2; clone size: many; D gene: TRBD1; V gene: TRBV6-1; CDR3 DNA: TGTGCCAGCGGACAGGGCCCGAACACCGGGGAGCTGTTTTTT; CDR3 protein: CASGQGPNTGELFF
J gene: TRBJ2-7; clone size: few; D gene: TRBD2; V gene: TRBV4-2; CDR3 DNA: TGTGCCAGCAGCCCCCTAGCTAGCGGGAGGGCCGTAGTCTACGAGCAGTACTTC; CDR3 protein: CASSPLASGRAVVYEQYF
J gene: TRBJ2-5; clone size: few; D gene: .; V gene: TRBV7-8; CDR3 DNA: TGTGCCAGCAGCTTATACAGCCGCCTCCAAGAGACCCAGTACTTC; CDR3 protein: CASSLYSRLQETQYF
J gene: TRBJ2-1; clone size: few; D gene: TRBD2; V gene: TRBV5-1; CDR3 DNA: TGCGCCAGCACCCAAGGACTAGCGGGGGGGGGTGAGCAGTTCTTC; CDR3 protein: CASTQGLAGGGEQFF
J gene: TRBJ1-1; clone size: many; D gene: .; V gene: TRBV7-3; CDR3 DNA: TGTGCCAGCGGGCCGGGGGCTGAAGCTTTCTTT; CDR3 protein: CASGPGAEAFF
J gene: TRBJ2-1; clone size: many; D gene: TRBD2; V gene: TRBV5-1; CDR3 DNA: TGCGCCAGCAGCTTTCCTAGCGGGGTCTCCTACAATGAGCAGTTCTTC; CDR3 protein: CASSFPSGVSYNEQFF
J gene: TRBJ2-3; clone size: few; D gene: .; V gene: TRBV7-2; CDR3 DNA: TGTGCCAGCAGCTTAGGCCTAAAAGATACGCAGTATTTT; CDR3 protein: CASSLGLKDTQYF
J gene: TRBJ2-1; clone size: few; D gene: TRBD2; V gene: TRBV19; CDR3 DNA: TGTGCCAGTAGTATCAACGCGGGAGGGCCCTCCAATGAGCAGTTCTTC; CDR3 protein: CASSINAGGPSNEQFF
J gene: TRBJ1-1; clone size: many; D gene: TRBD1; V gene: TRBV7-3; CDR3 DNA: TGTGCCAGCAGCTTAAGTGCCGGGACAGGTGCCACTGAAGCTTTCTTT; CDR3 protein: CASSLSAGTGATEAFF
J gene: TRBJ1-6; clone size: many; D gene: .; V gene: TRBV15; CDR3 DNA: TGTGCCACCAGCAGAGAGGGTAGTAATTCACCCCTCCACTTT; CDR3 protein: CATSREGSNSPLHF
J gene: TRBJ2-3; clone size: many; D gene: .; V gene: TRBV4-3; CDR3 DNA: TGCGCCAGCAGCCAAGTTAGCACAGATACGCAGTATTTT; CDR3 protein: CASSQVSTDTQYF
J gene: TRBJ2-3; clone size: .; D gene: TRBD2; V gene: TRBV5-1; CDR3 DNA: TGCGCCAGCAGCTTTGAGCGGGGGGGGGCCACAGATACGCAGTATTTT; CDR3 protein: CASSFERGGATDTQYF
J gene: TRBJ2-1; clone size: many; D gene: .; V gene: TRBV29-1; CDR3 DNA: TGCAGCGTTGAAAGGAGGGACAATGAGCAGTTCTTC; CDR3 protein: CSVERRDNEQFF
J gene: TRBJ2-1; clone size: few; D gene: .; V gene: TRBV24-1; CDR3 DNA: TGTGCCACCAGTGATAGCGGAGGGGGAGGGCAGTTCTTC; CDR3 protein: CATSDSGGGGQFF
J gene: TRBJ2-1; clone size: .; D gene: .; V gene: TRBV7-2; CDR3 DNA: TGTGCCAGCAGCTCTAGGGTTGGGTACAATGAGCAGTTCTTC; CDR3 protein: CASSSRVGYNEQFF
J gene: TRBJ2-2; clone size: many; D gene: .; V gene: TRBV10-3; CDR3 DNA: TGTGCCATCAGCCCGACAGTAATGAACACCGGGGAGCTGTTTTTT; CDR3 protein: CAISPTVMNTGELFF
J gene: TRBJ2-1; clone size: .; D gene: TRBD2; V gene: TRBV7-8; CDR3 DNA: TGTGCCAGCAGCTTAGCCCGACTAGCGGGGGCCTACAATGAGCAGTTCTTC; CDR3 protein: CASSLARLAGAYNEQFF
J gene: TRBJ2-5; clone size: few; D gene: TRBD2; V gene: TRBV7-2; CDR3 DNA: TGTGCCAGCAGCTTGTCCGGGACTACCGGAGAGACCCAGTACTTC; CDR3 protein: CASSLSGTTGETQYF
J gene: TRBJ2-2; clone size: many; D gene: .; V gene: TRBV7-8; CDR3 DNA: TGTGCCAGCAGCCGTAATACCAGGAACACCGGGGAGCTGTTTTTT; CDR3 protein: CASSRNTRNTGELFF
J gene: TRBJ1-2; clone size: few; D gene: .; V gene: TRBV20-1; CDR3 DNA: TGCAGTGCACCCGGGGATAACTATGGCTACACCTTC; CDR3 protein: CSAPGDNYGYTF
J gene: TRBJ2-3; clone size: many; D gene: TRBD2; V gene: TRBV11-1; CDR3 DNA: TGTGCCAGCAGCTTAGCGGTAGAGAATTATGGGACTAGCGGGGGACACGCATATACGCAGTATTTT; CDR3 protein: CASSLAVENYGTSGGHAYTQYF
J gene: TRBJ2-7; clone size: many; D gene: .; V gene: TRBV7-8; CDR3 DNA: TGTGCCAGCAGCGACCGGGACTTCTCCTACGAGCAGTACTTC; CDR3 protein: CASSDRDFSYEQYF
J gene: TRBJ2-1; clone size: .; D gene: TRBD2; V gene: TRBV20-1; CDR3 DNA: TGCAGTGCGCCCGGGACTAGCGGGGCGGCTACCTACAATGAGCAGTTCTTC; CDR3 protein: CSAPGTSGAATYNEQFF
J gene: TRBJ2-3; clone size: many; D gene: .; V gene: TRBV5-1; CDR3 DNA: TGCGCCAGCAGCTTGGATGGCAGGCGATTTCCTAGCACAGATACGCAGTATTTT; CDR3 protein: CASSLDGRRFPSTDTQYF
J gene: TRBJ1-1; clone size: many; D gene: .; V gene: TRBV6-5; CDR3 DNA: TGTGCCAGCAGTTACCCTGGGGCGGGGAGACAGAACACTGAAGTTTTCTTT; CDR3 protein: CASSYPGAGRQNTEVFF
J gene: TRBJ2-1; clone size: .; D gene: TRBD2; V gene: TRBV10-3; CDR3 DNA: TGTGCCATCAGTGATCATAGCGGGGCGGACAATGAGCAGTTCTTC; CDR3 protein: CAISDHSGADNEQFF
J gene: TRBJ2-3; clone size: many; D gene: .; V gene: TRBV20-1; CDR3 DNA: TGCAGTGCTAGAGATTGGGCCGTTATCACAGATACGCAGTATTTT; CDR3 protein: CSARDWAVITDTQYF
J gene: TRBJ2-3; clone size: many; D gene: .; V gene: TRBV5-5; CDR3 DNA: TGTGCCAGCAGCCCTGCAGTAGACACAGATACGCAGTATTTT; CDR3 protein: CASSPAVDTDTQYF
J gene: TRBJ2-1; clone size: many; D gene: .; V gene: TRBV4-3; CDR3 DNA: TGCGCCAGCAGCCAAGAACCAGGAAATGAGCAGTTCTTC; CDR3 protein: CASSQEPGNEQFF
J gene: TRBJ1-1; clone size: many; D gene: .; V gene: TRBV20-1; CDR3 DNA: TGCAGCGCCCGGGGGGGGCCTGAAGCTTTCTTT; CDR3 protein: CSARGGPEAFF
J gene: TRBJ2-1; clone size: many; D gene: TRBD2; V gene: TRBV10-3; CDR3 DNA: TGTGCCATCAGTTTTAGCGGGGGGCCATACAATGAGCAGTTCTTC; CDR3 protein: CAISFSGGPYNEQFF
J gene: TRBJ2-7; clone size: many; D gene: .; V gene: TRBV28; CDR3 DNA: TGTGCCAGCAGTTTAAGAGTGGCCTACGAGCAGTACTTC; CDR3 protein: CASSLRVAYEQYF
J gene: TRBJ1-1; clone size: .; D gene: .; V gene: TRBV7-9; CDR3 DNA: TGTGCCAGCAGCTTAGTTGGGGCTTTCTTT; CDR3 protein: CASSLVGAFF
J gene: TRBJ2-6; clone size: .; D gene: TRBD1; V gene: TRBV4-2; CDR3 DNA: TGTGCCAGCAGCCAAGAGACAGGGTCCGGGGCCAACGTCCTGACTTTC; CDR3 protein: CASSQETGSGANVLTF
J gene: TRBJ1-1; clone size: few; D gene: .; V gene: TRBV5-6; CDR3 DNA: TGTGCCAGCAGCTTGACAGCCACTGAAGCTTTCTTT; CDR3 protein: CASSLTATEAFF
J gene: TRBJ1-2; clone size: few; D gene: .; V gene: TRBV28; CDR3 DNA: TGTGCCAGCAGCCCCGGACCAGGGGGCTACACCTTC; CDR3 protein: CASSPGPGGYTF
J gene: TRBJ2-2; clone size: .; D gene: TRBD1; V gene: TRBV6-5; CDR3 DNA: TGTGCCAGCAGTTACGAACAGGGGATGAGCACCGGGGAGCTGTTTTTT; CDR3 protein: CASSYEQGMSTGELFF
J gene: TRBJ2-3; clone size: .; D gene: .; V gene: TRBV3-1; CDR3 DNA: TGTGCCAGCAGCCAAGCAGGGGTCGATACGCAGTATTTT; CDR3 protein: CASSQAGVDTQYF
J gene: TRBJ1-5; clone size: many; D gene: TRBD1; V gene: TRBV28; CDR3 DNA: TGTGCCAGCAGCCCCTCAGGGACAGACAATCAGCCCCAGCATTTT; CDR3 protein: CASSPSGTDNQPQHF
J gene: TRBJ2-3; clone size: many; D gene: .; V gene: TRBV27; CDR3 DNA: TGTGCCAGCAGTTCATTCACGTTCGAGGCTAGCACAGATACGCAGTATTTT; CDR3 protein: CASSSFTFEASTDTQYF
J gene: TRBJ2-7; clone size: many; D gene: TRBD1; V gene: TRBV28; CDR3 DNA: TGTGCCAGCTCGTCCACAGGGGGGACCTACGAGCAGTACTTC; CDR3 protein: CASSSTGGTYEQYF
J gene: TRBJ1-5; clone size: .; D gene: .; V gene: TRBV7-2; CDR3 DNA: TGTGCCAGCAGCACAGGCCCCATTAGCAATCAGCCCCAGCATTTT; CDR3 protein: CASSTGPISNQPQHF
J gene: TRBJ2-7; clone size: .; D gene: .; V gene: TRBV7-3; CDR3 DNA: TGTGCCAGCAGCTCACCTGACTCCTACGAGCAGTACTTC; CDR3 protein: CASSSPDSYEQYF
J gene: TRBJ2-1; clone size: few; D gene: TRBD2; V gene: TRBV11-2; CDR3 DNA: TGTGCCAGCTTTGCAGGCCCGGGACTAGCGGGCGGGGGCGGTGAGCAGTTCTTC; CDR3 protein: CASFAGPGLAGGGGEQFF
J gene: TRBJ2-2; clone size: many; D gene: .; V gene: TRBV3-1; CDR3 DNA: TGTGCCAGCAGCTCCCACAGGGTGAACACCGGGGAGCTGTTTTTT; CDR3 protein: CASSSHRVNTGELFF
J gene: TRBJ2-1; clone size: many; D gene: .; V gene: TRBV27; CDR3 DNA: TGTGCCAGCAGGGGGACTGTATACAATGAGCAGTTCTTC; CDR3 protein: CASRGTVYNEQFF
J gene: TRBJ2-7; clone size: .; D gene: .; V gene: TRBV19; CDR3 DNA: TGTGCCAGTGTTACGAGACAGCGCCCCTACGAGCAGTACTTC; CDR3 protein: CASVTRQRPYEQYF
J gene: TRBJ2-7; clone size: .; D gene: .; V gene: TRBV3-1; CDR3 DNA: TGTGCCAGCAGCCAAGATCCCCACCTTACTGGGGAGCAGTACTTC; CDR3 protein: CASSQDPHLTGEQYF
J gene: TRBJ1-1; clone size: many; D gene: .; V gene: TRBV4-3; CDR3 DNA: TGCGCCAGCAGCCAAGTTTTGGATCACACTGAAGCTTTCTTT; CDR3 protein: CASSQVLDHTEAFF
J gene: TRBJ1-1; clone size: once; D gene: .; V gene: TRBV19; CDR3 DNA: TGTGCCAGTAGATCGGTACAGAACACTGAAGCTTTCTTT; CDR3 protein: CASRSVQNTEAFF
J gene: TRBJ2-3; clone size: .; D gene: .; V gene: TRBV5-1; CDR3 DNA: TGCGCCAGCAGCTTGGCAGGGTATGGAGGCACAGATACGCAGTATTTT; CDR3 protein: CASSLAGYGGTDTQYF
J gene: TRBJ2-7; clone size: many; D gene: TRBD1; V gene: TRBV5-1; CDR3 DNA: TGCGCCAGCAGCTTGTGGACAGGGAGAGGGTACGAGCAGTACTTC; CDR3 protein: CASSLWTGRGYEQYF
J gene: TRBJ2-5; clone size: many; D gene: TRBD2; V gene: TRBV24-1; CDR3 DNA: TGTGCCACCAGTGATTTGGATGCGGGAGGGCCCGAAGAGACCCAGTACTTC; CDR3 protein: CATSDLDAGGPEETQYF
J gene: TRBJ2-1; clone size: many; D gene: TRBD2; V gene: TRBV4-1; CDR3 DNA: TGCGCCAGCAGCCTAAGCCCGGGAGGGTCCTACAATGAGCAGTTCTTC; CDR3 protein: CASSLSPGGSYNEQFF